This T cell receptor (beta chain) was retrieved from a study of T cells in Graves' hyperthyroidism and ophthalmopathy. Study outcomes and limitations: Most thyroid clonotypes with frequency above 0.001 were detected in blood. A model using 13 V-J features told ophthalmopathy apart from stable hyperthyroidism.

Turning to this clonotype: Its matching antigen is unknown.

Germline CDR1 is SNHLY and CDR2 is FYNNEI. The CDR3 runs to 15 residues. J gave up 4 bases and V 8 bases, and 11 bases lay outside the gene matches. Template material for amplifying TCR beta CDR3 regions consisted of RNA transcripts. First-round RT-PCR of the TCR CDR3 relied on the HTBI primer set. Using its own MiXCR run on the multiplex PCR reads, TCRdb lists one record per CDR3 protein. The repertoire has 700,000 to 950,000 distinct CDR3 sequences, just over 35% of them found once; the top ten carry around 29%. Input material: blood. This receptor was taken from a woman aged 35 to 49 with Graves' hyperthyroidism. The J gene is TRBJ1-5, the V gene TRBV2; the match to TRBD1 covers 7 bases. The CDR3 DNA reads TGTGCCAGCGCTCCCCCGGGACAGACAAATCAGCCCCAGCATTTT. Protein: CASAPPGQTNQPQHF.